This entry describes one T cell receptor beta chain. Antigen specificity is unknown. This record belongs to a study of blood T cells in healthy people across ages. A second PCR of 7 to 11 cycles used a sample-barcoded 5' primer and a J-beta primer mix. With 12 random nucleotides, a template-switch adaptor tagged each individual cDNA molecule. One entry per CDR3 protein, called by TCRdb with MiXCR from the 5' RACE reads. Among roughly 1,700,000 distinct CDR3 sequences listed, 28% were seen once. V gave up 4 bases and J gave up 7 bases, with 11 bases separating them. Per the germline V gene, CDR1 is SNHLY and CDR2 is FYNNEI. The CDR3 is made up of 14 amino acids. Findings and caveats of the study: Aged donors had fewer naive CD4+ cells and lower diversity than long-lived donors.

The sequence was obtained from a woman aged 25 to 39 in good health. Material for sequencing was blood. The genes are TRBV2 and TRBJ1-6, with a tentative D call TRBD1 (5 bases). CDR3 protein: CASSGGTSNSPLHF. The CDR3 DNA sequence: TGTGCCAGCAGTGGTGGGACGTCAAATTCACCCCTCCACTTT. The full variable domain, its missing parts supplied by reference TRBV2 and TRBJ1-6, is EPEVTQTPSHQVTQMGQEVILRCVPISNHLYFYWYRQILGQKVEFLVSFYNNEISEKSEIFDDQFSVERPDGSNFTLKIRSTKLEDSAMYFCASSGGTSNSPLHFGNGTRLTVT.